What follows is one TCR beta chain and its context. This sample was included in a study of blood T cell repertoires in COVID-19. For the study at large: Samples of COVID-19 (acute and convalescent) were obtained from the United States, Italy and Spain. In each case, the material was cDNA or gDNA derived from T cells, B-cell-depleted T cells, or PBMCs.

Profiled with immunoSEQ multiplex PCR; TCRdb holds only in-frame clones, not every one. The repertoire consists of around 250,000 clones, with about 87% occurring once and the leading ten covering roughly 3%. Recruits, aged roughly 18 to 89 years, lived in 24 US areas. Which cohort a participant joined came from the clinical history participants gave. Sample: PBMCs or T cells enriched from blood (not recorded which). The source is a woman in her forties who had been exposed to COVID-19.

CDR3 region: CAWTSRAGGPGEQFF. The CDR3 region has the DNA TGTGCCTGGACGTCCCGAGCGGGGGGGCCCGGCGAGCAGTTCTTC. The chain combines TRBV30 with TRBJ2-1; TRBD2 matches at 10 bases. CDR3 length: 15 residues. V lost 4 bases and J lost 10; bases outside the gene matches: 13. The germline CDR1 and CDR2 sequences are GTSNPN and SVGIG (reference sequence).